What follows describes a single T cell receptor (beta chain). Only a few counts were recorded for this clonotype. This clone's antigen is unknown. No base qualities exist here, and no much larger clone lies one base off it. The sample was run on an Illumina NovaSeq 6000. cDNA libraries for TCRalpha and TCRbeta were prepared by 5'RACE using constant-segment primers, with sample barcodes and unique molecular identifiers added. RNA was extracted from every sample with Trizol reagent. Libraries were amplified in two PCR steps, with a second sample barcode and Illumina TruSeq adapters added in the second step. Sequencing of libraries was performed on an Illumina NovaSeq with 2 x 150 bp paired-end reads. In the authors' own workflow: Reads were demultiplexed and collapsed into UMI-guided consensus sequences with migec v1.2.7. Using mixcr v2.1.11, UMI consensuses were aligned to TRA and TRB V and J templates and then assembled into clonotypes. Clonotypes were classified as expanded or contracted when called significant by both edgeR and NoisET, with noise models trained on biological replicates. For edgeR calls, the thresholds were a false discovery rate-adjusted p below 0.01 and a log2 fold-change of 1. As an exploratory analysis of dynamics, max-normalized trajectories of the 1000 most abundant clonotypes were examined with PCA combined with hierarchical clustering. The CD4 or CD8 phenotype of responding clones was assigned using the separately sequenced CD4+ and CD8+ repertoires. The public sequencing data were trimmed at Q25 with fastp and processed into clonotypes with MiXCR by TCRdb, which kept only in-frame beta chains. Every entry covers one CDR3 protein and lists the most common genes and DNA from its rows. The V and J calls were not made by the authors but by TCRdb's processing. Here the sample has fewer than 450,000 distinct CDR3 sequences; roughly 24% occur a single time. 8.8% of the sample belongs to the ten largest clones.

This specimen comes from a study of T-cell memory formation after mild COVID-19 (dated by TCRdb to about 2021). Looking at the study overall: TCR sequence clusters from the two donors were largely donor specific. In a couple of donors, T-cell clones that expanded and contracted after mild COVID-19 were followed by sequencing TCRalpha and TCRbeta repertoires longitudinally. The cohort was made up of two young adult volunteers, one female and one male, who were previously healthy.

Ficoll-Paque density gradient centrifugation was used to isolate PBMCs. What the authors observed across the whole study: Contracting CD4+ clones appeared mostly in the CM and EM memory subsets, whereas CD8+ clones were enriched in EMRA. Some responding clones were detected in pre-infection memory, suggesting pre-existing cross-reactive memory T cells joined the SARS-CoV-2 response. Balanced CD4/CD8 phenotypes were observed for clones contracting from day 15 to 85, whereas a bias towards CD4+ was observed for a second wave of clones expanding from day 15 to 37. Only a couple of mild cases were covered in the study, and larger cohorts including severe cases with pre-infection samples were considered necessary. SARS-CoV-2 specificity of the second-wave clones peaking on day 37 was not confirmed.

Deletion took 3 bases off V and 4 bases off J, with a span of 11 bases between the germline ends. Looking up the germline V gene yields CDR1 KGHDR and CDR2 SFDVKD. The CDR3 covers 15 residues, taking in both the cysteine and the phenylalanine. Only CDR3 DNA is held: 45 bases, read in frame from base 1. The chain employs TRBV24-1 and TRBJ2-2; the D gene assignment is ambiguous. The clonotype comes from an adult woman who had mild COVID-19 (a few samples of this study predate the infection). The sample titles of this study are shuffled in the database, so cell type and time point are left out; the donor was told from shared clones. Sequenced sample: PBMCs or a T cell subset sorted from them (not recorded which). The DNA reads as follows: TGTGCCACCAGTGATCCCGGTGAAGCCACCGGGGAGCTGTTTTTT. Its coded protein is CATSDPGEATGELFF.